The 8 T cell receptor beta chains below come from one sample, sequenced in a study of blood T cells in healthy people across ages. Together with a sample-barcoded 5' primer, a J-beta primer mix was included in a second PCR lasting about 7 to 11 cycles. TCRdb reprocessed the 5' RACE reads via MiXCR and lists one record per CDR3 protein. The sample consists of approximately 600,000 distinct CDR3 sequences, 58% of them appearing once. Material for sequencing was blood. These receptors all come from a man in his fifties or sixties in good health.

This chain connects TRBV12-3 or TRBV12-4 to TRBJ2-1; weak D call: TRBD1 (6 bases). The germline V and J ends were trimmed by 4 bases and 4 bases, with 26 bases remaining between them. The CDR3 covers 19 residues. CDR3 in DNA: TGTGCCAGCAGTTCCCGGCCCTTGGGGGCGCAGGATCGTTACAATGAGCAGTTCTTC. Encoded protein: CASSSRPLGAQDRYNEQFF.

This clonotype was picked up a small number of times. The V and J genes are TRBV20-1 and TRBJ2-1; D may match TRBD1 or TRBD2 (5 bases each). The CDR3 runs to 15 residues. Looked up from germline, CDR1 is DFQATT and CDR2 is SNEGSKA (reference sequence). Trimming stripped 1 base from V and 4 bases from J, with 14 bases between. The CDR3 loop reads CSARGHGAIYNEQFF. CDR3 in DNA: TGCAGTGCTAGAGGGCACGGGGCGATATACAATGAGCAGTTCTTC.

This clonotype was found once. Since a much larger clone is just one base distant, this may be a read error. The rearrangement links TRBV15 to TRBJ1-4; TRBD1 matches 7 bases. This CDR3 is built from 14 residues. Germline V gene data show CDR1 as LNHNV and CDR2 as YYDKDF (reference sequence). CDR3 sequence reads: CAASRSTGYEKLFF. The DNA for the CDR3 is TGTGCCGCCAGCAGATCGACAGGGTACGAAAAACTGTTTTTT.

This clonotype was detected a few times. The CDR3 region has the DNA TGCAGTGCCCCCACAGCCTCTGGGGCCAACGTCCTGACTTTC. It specifies CSAPTASGANVLTF. The J gene is TRBJ2-6, the V gene TRBV20-1; D unclear. CDR1 DFQATT and CDR2 SNEGSKA come from the germline V gene (reference sequence). Trimming shortened V by 6 bases and J by 0 bases, and 9 bases separated the two germline ends. This CDR3 contains 14 residues.

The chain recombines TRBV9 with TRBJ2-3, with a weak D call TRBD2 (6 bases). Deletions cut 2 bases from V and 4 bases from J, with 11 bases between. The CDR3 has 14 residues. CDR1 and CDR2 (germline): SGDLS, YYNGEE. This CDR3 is CASSVGTQADTQYF. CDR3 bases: TGTGCCAGCAGCGTGGGGACTCAGGCAGATACGCAGTATTTT.

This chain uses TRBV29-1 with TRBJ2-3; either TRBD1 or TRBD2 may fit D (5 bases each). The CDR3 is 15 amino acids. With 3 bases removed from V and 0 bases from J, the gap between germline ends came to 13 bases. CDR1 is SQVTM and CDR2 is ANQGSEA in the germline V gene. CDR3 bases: TGCAGCGTTGAGGAGGCCGGGGCTAGCACAGATACGCAGTATTTT. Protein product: CSVEEAGASTDTQYF.

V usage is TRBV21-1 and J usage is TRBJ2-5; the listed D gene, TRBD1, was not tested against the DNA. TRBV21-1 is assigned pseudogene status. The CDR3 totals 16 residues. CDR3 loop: CASSKAGRGCQETQYF. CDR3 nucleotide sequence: TGTGCCAGCAGCAAAGCTGGCAGGGGGTGCCAAGAGACCCAGTACTTC.

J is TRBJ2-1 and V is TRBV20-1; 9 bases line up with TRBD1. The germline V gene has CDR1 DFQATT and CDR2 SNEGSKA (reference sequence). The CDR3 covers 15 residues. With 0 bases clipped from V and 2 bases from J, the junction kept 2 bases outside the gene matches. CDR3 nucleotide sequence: TGCAGTGCTAGAGATACAGGGGGCCCCTACAATGAGCAGTTCTTC. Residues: CSARDTGGPYNEQFF.